This T cell receptor (beta chain) was obtained from a study of CD8+ T cells in alopecia areata. The treatment here: oral pan-JAK inhibitor, 5-10 mg twice daily. V lost 5 bases to trimming and J lost 4 bases; unmatched junction nucleotides: 3. The CDR3 is 13 amino acids. Germline assignment: CDR1 SSHAT and CDR2 FNYEAQ (reference sequence). Extraction and reverse transcription of RNA yielded cDNA as the sequencing template. Some clones are missing from TCRdb's copy, which holds only in-frame ones; the method was immunoSEQ multiplex PCR. The sample yields approximately 180,000 clones, about 61% seen once.

This receptor was identified in a human donor with alopecia areata. The sequencing used CD4+ T cells sorted from blood, collected between weeks 55 and 65, from a patient treated with tofacitinib. J is TRBJ2-7 and V is TRBV7-7, with 9 nucleotides matching TRBD1. CDR3 DNA sequence: TGTGCCAGCAGCCCGGGACAGGGATACGAGCAGTACTTC. It yields the protein CASSPGQGYEQYF.